The 5 T cell receptor beta chains given below trace back to one sample, sequenced in a study of T cell repertoires and HLA-DP antigens. The repertoire was sequenced with immunoSEQ multiplex PCR; TCRdb's copy has only in-frame clones and lacks some. The sample has 85,000 to 90,000 clones, around 86% seen once. These receptors' antigens are unknown. Sequencing input: CD4+ T cells from PBMCs. Source of these receptors: a man aged 50 to 60 in good health and CMV-seronegative.

This clone occurred once. The V and J genes are TRBV5-1 and TRBJ1-1; no clear D. Trimming took 0 bases from V and 4 from J, leaving 10 bases between them. Germline V gives CDR1 SGHRS, CDR2 YFSETQ. This CDR3 comprises 14 residues. The CDR3 region has the DNA TGCGCCAGCAGCTTGGAGTCTTCGAGCACTGAAGCTTTCTTT. Its protein is CASSLESSSTEAFF. The variable domain in full, completed from reference TRBV5-1 and TRBJ1-1, reads KAGVTQTPRYLIKTRGQQVTLSCSPISGHRSVSWYQQTPGQGLQFLFEYFSETQRNKGNFPGRFSGRQFSNSRSEMNVSTLELGDSALYLCASSLESSSTEAFFGQGTRLTVV.

The rearrangement uses TRBV11-2 and TRBJ2-2, with a tentative D call TRBD2 (5 bases). Germline assignment: CDR1 SGHAT and CDR2 FQNNGV. The V end lost 7 bases, the J end lost 3 bases, and 15 bases lay between the germline ends. The CDR3 is 15 residues long. The CDR3 reads CASTRQRRDTGELFF. CDR3 in DNA: TGTGCCAGCACCCGGCAGCGGAGAGACACCGGGGAGCTGTTTTTT.

This rearrangement joins TRBV6-5 to TRBJ1-5; 7 bases align to TRBD1. The CDR3 sequence is 13 residues long. In germline, CDR1 is MNHEY, CDR2 SVGAGI. Trimming removed 6 bases from V and 2 bases from J; junction bases left unmatched: 1. The CDR3 loop reads CASRGTGNQPQHF. CDR3 in DNA: TGTGCCAGCAGAGGGACAGGCAATCAGCCCCAGCATTTT.

The chain has TRBV7-3 and TRBJ2-3; perhaps TRBD2 as D (6 bases). Germline V CDR1 and CDR2: SGHTA, FQGTGA. Trimming pared 2 bases from V and 5 bases from J, leaving 8 bases between. This CDR3 has 13 residues. The CDR3 sequence is CASSLGGEDTQYF. Written as DNA, the CDR3 is TGTGCCAGCAGCTTAGGCGGGGAAGATACGCAGTATTTT.

The rearrangement joins TRBV18 to TRBJ2-3, with 11 bases identical to TRBD1. The length of the CDR3 is 15 residues. After removal of 6 bases from V and 5 bases from J, the junction contained 7 bases not matched to a gene. Germline assignment: CDR1 KGHSH and CDR2 LQKENI. The CDR3 loop is CASSPGQGARDTQYF. For the CDR3, the DNA is TGTGCCAGCTCCCCCGGACAGGGGGCGAGAGATACGCAGTATTTT.